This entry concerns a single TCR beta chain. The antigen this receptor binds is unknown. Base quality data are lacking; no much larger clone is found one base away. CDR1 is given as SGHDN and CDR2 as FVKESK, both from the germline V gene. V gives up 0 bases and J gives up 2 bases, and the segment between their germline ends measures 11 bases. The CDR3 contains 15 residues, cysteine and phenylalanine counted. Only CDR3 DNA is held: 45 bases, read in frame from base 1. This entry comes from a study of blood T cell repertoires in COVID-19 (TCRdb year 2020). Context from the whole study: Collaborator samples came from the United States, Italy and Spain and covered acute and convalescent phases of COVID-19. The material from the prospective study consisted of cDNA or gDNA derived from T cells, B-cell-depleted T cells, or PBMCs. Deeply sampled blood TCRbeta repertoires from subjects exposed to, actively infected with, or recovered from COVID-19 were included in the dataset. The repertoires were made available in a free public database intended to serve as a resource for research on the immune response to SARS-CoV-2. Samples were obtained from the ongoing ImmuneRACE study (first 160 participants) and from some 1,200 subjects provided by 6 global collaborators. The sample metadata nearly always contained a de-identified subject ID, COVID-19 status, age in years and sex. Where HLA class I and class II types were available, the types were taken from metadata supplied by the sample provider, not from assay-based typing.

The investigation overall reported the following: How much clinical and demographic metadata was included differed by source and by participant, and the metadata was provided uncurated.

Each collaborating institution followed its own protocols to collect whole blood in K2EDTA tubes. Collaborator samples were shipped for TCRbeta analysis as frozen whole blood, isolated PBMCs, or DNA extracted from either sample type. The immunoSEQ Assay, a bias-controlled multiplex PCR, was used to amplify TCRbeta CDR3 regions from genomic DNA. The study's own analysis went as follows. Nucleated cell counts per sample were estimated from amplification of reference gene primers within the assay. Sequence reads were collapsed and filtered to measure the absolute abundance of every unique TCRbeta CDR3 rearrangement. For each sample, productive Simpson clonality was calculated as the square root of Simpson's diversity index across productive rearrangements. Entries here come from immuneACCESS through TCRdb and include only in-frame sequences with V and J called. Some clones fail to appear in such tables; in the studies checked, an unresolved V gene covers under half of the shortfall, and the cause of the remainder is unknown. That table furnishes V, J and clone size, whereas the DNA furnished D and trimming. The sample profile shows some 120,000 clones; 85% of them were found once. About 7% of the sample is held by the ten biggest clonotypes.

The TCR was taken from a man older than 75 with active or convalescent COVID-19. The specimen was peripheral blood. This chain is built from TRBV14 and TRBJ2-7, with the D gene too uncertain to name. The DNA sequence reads TGTGCCAGCAGCCAAGAGGCGGCATGGGCCTACGAGCAGTACTTC. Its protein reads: CASSQEAAWAYEQYF.